Listed below are T cell receptor beta chains from one sample, sequenced in a study of blood T cell repertoires in COVID-19. Some clones are missing from TCRdb's copy, which holds only in-frame ones; the method was immunoSEQ multiplex PCR. Among 140,000 to 150,000 clones listed, over 70% were seen once. The sequenced sample consisted of peripheral blood. The source of these receptors is a human donor in a cohort sampled during active COVID-19. Both conserved end residues are part of each CDR3.

TRBV9	TRBJ2-1	CASSVKGAPYNEQFF
TRBV18	TRBJ1-5	CASSEGTINQPQHF
TRBV5-1	TRBJ1-1	CASSLGQANTEAFF
TRBV28	TRBJ1-2	CASSDRVRGYTF
TRBV6-2/TRBV6-3	TRBJ2-3	CASSRQSSTDTQYF
TRBV19	TRBJ1-1	CASSIFRETEAFF
TRBV9	TRBJ2-2	CASSRLAKNTGELFF
TRBV9	TRBJ1-2	CASSAQGYGGYTF
TRBV11-3	TRBJ2-1	CASSLRKDNGNEQFF
TRBV7-3	TRBJ2-1	CASSPRLAGYNEQFF
TRBV2	TRBJ1-4	CASSEERGAGEKLFF
TRBV2	TRBJ2-7	CASSTGGWYEQYF
TRBV3-1/TRBV3-2	TRBJ2-5	CASSQWGRQETQYF
TRBV6-4	TRBJ2-5	CASSALPDRGPSEETQYF
TRBV7-9	TRBJ2-1	CASSHPRGNNEQFF
TRBV11-3	TRBJ1-1	CASSLGVQDEAFF
TRBV5-1	TRBJ2-5	CASSASLAGGGVTQYF
TRBV19	TRBJ1-4	CASRKKNTTNEKLFF
TRBV6-2/TRBV6-3	TRBJ1-1	CASSLQGMNTEAFF
TRBV11-3	TRBJ1-1	CASSLERAETGDKGTEAFF
TRBV10-3	TRBJ2-1	CATCRSSYNEQFF
TRBV29-1	TRBJ2-1	CSIGEAGEGVQFF
TRBV5-1	TRBJ1-2	CASSFTGAGGYTF
TRBV7-3	TRBJ2-3	CASSPGLAGGGDTQYF
TRBV6-2/TRBV6-3	TRBJ2-1	CASSYPPTVSSYNEQFF
TRBV19	TRBJ2-5	CASSIAPVETQYF
TRBV18	TRBJ2-5	CASSPWTSGIQETQYF
TRBV6-5	TRBJ2-2	CASRLGQGATGELFF
TRBV6-5	TRBJ1-2	CASSLSPDRDYTF
TRBV4-2	TRBJ1-1	CASSPRIPTGPNTEAFF
TRBV6-5	TRBJ1-1	CASRTDTLGEAFF
TRBV30	TRBJ2-1	CAWTHLASSYNEQFF
TRBV7-3	TRBJ1-5	CASSPYSNQPQHF
TRBV9	TRBJ2-3	CASSAVGHSTDTQYF
TRBV27	TRBJ1-2	CASSGGANYGYTF
TRBV2	TRBJ2-3	CASSLPGGSTDTQYF
TRBV29-1	TRBJ1-1	CSVAGRAYTEAFF
TRBV11-3	TRBJ2-7	CASGRDRTYYEQYF
TRBV5-1	TRBJ2-1	CASSLLLSYNEQFF
TRBV18	TRBJ1-1	CASSPTRGLNTEAFF